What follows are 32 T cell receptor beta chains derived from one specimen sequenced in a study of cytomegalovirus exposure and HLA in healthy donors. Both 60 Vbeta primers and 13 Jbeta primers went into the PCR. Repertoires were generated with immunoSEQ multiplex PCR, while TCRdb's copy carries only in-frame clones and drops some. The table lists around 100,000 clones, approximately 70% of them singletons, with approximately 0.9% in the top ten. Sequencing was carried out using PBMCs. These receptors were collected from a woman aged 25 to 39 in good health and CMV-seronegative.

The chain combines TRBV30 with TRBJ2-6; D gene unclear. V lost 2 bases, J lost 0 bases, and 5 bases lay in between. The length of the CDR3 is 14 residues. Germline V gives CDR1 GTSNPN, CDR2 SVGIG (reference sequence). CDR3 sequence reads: CAWSYSSGANVLTF. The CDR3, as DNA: TGTGCCTGGAGTTACAGCTCTGGGGCCAACGTCCTGACTTTC. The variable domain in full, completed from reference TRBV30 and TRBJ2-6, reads SQTIHQWPATLVQPVGSPLSLECTVEGTSNPNLYWYRQAAGRGLQLLFYSVGIGQISSEVPQNLSASRPQDRQFILSSKKLLLSDSGFYLCAWSYSSGANVLTFGAGSRLTVL.

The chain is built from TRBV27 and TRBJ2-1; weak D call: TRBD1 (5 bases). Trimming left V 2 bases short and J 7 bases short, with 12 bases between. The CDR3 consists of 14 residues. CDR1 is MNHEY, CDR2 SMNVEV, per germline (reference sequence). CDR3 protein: CASSLGMGRNEQFF. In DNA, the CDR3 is TGTGCCAGCAGTTTAGGTATGGGGCGAAATGAGCAGTTCTTC.

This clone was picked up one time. The CDR3 DNA reads as TGCGCCAGCAGCCCACAGGGTGGGAACACTGAAGCTTTCTTT. Protein product: CASSPQGGNTEAFF. The rearrangement links TRBV5-1 to TRBJ1-1; D possibly corresponds to TRBD1 (6 bases). In germline, CDR1 is SGHRS, CDR2 YFSETQ. This CDR3 has 14 amino acids. Trimming removed 4 bases at V and 1 base at J, with 11 bases between.

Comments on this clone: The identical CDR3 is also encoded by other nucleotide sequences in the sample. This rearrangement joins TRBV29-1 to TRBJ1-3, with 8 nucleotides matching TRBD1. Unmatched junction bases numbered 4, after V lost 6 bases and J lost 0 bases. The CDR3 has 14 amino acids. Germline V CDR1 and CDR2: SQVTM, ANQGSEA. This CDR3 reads CSVITGGSGNTIYF. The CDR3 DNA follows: TGCAGCGTGATTACAGGGGGCTCTGGAAACACCATATATTTT.

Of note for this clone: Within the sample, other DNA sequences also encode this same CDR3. CDR3 sequence: CASSLSGWTEAFF. The CDR3 coding sequence is TGTGCCAGCAGTTTGTCAGGGTGGACTGAAGCTTTCTTT. This rearrangement joins TRBV27 to TRBJ1-1, with TRBD1 as a possible D gene (5 bases). The CDR3 consists of 13 residues. Germline CDR1 and CDR2: MNHEY and SMNVEV (reference sequence). Trimming took off 3 bases at V and 5 bases at J, with 10 bases between the two ends.

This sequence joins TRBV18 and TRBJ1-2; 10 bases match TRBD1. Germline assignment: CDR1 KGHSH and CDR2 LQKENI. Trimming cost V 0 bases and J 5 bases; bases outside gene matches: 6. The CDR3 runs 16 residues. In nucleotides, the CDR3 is TGTGCCAGCTCACCACCGACGGGACAGGGGCCTTATGGCTACACCTTC. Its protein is CASSPPTGQGPYGYTF.

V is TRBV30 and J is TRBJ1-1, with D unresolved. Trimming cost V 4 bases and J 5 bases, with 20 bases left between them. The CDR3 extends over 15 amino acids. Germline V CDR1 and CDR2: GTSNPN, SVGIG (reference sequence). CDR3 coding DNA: TGTGCCTGGAATTCCTTCATGACCGGGGATACTGAAGCTTTCTTT. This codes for CAWNSFMTGDTEAFF.

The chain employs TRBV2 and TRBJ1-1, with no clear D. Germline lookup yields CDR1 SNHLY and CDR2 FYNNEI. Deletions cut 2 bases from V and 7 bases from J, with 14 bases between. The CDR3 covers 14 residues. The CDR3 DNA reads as TGTGCCAGCAGTGAATTACCAGGAAATTGTGAAGCTTTCTTT. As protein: CASSELPGNCEAFF.

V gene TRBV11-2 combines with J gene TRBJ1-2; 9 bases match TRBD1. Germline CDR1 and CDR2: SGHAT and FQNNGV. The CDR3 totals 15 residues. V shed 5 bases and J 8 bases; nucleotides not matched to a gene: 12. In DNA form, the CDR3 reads TGTGCCAGCAGCCCGATCAGGACAGGGGTTGAAGGCTACACCTTC. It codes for CASSPIRTGVEGYTF.

Here the CDR3 DNA reads TGTGCCAGCGTGGCCCTAGGGACTGCGAACACCGGGGAGCTGTTTTTT. It is translated as CASVALGTANTGELFF. This sequence joins TRBV2 and TRBJ2-2; a weak D match, TRBD2 (6 bases). V was trimmed by 8 bases and J by 0 bases, leaving 16 bases between them. In germline, CDR1 is SNHLY, CDR2 FYNNEI. There are 16 residues in the CDR3.

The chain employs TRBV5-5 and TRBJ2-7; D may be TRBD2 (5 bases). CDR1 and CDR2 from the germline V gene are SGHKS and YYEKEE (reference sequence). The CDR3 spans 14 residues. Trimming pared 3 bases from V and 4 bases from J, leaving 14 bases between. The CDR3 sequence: CASSSGSYPYEQYF. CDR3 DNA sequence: TGTGCCAGCAGCTCGGGGAGTTACCCGTACGAGCAGTACTTC.

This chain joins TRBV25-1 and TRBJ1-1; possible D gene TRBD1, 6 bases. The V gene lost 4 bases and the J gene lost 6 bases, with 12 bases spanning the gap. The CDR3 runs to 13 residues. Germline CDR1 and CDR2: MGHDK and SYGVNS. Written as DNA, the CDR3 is TGTGCCAGCAGTGTACAGGGTGGGCCTGAAGCTTTCTTT. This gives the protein CASSVQGGPEAFF.

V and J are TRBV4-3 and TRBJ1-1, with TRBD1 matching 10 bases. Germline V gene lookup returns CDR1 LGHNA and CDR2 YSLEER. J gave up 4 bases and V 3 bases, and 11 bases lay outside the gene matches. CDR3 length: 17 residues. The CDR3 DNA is TGCGCCAGCAGCCAGGTGGTGGGGCGGACAGGGGGCACTGAAGCTTTCTTT. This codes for CASSQVVGRTGGTEAFF.

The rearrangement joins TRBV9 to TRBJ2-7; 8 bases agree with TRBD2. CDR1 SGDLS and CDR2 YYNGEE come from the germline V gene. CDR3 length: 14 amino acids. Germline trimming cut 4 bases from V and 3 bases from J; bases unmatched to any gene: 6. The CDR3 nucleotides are TGTGCCAGCAGCCCCGGGACTAGTCTCTACGAGCAGTACTTC. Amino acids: CASSPGTSLYEQYF.

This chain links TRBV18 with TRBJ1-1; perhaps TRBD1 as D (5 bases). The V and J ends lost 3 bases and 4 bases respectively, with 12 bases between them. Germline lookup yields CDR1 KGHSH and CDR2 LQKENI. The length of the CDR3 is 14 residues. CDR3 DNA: TGTGCCAGCTCACCGGCACTCCAGGGCACTGAAGCTTTCTTT. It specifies CASSPALQGTEAFF.

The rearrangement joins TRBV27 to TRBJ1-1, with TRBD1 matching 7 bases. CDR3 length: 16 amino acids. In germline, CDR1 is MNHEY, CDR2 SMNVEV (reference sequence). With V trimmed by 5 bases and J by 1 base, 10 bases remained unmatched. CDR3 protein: CASSLRRQGRNTEAFF. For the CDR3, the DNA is TGTGCCAGCAGTCTCCGCAGACAGGGCCGGAACACTGAAGCTTTCTTT.

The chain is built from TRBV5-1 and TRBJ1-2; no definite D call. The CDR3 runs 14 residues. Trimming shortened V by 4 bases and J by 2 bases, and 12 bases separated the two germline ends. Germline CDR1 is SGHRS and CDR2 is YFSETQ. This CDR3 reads CASSPKPENYGYTF. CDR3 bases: TGCGCCAGCAGCCCGAAGCCCGAAAACTATGGCTACACCTTC.

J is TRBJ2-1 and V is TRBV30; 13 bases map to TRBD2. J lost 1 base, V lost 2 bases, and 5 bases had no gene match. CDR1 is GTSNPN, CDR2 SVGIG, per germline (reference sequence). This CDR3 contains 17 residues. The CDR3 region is CAWSTSGGALSYNEQFF. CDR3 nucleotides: TGTGCCTGGAGTACTAGCGGGGGGGCTCTGTCCTACAATGAGCAGTTCTTC.

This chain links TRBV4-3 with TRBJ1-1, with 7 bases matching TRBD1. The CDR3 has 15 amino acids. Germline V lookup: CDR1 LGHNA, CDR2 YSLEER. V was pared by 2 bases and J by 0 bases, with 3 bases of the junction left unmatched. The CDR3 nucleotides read TGCGCCAGCAGCCAAAGACAGGGAGTGAACACTGAAGCTTTCTTT. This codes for CASSQRQGVNTEAFF.

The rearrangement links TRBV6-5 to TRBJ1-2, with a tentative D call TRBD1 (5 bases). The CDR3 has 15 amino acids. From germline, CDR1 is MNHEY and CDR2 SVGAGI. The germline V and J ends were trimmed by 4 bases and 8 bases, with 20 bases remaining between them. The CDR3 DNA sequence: TGTGCCAGCAGTTTACATCCCCCCTTGACAGTAGGCTACACCTTC. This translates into CASSLHPPLTVGYTF.

The chain's CDR3 is CASSSQGSTEAFF. CDR3 nucleotide sequence: TGTGCCAGCAGTTCACAGGGATCCACTGAAGCTTTCTTT. V and J are TRBV27 and TRBJ1-1, with D possibly TRBD1 on 6 matching bases. Between the trimmed V and J ends, which lost 4 bases and 4 bases, there was a span of 10 bases. Germline V lookup: CDR1 MNHEY, CDR2 SMNVEV (reference sequence). The CDR3 is made up of 13 amino acids.

DNA of the CDR3: TGTGCCAGCAGTTACGAGGGCTATGGAAATAAAGCTTTCTTT. The encoded protein is CASSYEGYGNKAFF. The V and J genes are TRBV6-5 and TRBJ1-1, with D unresolved. With 2 bases removed from V and 9 bases from J, the gap between germline ends came to 16 bases. Germline V gives CDR1 MNHEY, CDR2 SVGAGI. The CDR3 sequence is 14 residues long.

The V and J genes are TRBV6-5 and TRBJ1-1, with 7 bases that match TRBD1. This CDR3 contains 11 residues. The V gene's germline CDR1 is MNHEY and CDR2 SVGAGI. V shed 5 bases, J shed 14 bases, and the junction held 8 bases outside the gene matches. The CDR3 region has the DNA TGTGCCAGCAGTCTTGGACAGGAGGACTTCTTT. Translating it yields CASSLGQEDFF.

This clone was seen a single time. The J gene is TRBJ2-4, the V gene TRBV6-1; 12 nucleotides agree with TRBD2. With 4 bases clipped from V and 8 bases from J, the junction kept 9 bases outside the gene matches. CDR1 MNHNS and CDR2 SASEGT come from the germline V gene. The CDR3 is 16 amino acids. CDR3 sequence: CASSGGLAGSGYIQYF. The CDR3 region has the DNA TGTGCCAGCAGTGGGGGACTAGCGGGCTCAGGCTACATTCAGTACTTC.

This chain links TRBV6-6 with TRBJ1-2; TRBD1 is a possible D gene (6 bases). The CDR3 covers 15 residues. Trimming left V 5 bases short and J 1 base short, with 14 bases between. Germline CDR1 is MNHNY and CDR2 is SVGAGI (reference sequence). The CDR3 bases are TGTGCCAGCAGTAAAGCGGGACACAATAACTATGGCTACACCTTC. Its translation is CASSKAGHNNYGYTF.

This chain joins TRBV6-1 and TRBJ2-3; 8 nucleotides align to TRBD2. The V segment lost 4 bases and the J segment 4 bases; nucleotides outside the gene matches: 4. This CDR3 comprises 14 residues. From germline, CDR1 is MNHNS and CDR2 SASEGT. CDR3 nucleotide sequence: TGTGCCAGCAGTGGAGGACTAGCCCCAGATACGCAGTATTTT. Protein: CASSGGLAPDTQYF.

The CDR3 nucleotides read TGTGCCAGCAGTGCACAGGGCGGACAATTAACGAACACTGAAGCTTTCTTT. As protein: CASSAQGGQLTNTEAFF. The chain combines TRBV6-1 with TRBJ1-1; TRBD1 is a possible D gene (6 bases). The CDR3 consists of 17 residues. The germline CDR1 and CDR2 sequences are MNHNS and SASEGT. V shed 4 bases and J shed 1 base, with 19 bases lying between them.

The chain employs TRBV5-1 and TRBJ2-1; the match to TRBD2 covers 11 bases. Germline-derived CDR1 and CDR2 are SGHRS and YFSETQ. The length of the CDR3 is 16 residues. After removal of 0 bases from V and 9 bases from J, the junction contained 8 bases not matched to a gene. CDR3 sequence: CASSLVAGGEVSEQFF. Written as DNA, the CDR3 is TGCGCCAGCAGCTTGGTAGCGGGAGGGGAGGTTAGTGAGCAGTTCTTC.

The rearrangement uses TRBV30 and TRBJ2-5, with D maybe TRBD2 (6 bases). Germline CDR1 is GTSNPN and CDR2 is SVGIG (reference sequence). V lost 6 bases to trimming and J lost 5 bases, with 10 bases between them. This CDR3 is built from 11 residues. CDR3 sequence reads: CACLGGETQYF. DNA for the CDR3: TGTGCCTGTTTGGGGGGTGAGACCCAGTACTTC. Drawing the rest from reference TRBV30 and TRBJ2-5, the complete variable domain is SQTIHQWPATLVQPVGSPLSLECTVEGTSNPNLYWYRQAAGRGLQLLFYSVGIGQISSEVPQNLSASRPQDRQFILSSKKLLLSDSGFYLCACLGGETQYFGPGTRLLVL.

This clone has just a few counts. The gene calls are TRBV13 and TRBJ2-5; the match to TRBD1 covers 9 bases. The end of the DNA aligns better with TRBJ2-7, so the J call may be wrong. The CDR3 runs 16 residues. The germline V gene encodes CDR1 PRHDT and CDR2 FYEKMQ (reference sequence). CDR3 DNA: TGTGCCAGCAGCTTAGGAGCCGGGACAGGGAGTTACGAGCAGTACTTC. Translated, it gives CASSLGAGTGSYEQYF.

The CDR3 here is CASSLDGQGGIAGELFF. In nucleotides, the CDR3 is TGCGCCAGCAGCTTGGATGGACAGGGTGGTATCGCCGGGGAGCTGTTTTTT. This chain uses TRBV5-1 with TRBJ2-2; 8 bases fit TRBD1. V trimming: 0 bases; J trimming: 6 bases; junction bases outside the gene matches: 10. The CDR3 is 17 amino acids. Germline-derived CDR1 and CDR2 are SGHRS and YFSETQ.

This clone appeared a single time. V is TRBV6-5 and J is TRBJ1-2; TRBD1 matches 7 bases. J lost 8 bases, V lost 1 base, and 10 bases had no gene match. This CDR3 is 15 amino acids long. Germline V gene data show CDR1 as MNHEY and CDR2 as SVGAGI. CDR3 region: CASSYWQGVSGGYTF. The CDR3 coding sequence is TGTGCCAGCAGTTACTGGCAGGGGGTTTCGGGGGGCTACACCTTC.